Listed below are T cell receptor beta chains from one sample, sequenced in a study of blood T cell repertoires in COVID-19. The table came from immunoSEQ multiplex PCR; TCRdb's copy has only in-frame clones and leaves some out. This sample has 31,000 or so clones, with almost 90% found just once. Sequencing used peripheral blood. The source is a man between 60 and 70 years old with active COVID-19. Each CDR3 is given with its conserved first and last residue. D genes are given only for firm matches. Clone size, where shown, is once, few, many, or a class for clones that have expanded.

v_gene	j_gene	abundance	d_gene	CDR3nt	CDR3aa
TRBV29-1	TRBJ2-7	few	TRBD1	TGCAGCGGCGTACTCAGGGGGCGCGTTTCCGAGCAGTACTTC	CSGVLRGRVSEQYF
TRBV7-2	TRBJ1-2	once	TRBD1	TGTGCCAGCAGCGTCAGGGGGTATGGCTACACCTTC	CASSVRGYGYTF
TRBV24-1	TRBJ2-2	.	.	TGTGCCACCAGTGATTTGCTATCCACAGGGCAGAACACCGGGGAGCTGTTTTTT	CATSDLLSTGQNTGELFF
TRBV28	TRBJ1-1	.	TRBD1	TGTGCCAGCAGCATCGACAGGGTGCGTACTGAAGCTTTCTTT	CASSIDRVRTEAFF
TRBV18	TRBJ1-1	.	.	TGTGCCAGCTCACCAACCGGGGTTAACACTGAAGCTTTCTTT	CASSPTGVNTEAFF
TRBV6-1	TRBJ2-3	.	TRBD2	TGTGCCAGCAGTGAAGGGGCGGGGGGCTATCGCACAGATACGCAGTATTTT	CASSEGAGGYRTDTQYF
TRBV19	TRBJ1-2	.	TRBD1	TGTGCCAGTAGCCCACAGGGGTTCGGTATCAATGGCTACACCTTC	CASSPQGFGINGYTF
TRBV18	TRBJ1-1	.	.	TGTGCCAGCTCACAAGTAGCGGGTCCCACTGAAGCTTTCTTT	CASSQVAGPTEAFF
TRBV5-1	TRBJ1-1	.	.	TGCGCCAGCAGCTTGGAGGGGCAGGGGAAGGGCACTGAAGCTTTCTTT	CASSLEGQGKGTEAFF
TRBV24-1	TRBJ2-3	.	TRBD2	TGTGCCACCAGTGGACGGGGGGGCCATGTAGATACGCAGTATTTT	CATSGRGGHVDTQYF
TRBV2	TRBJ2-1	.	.	TGTGCCAGCGGTAAGGGGGTAGAGCAGTTCTTC	CASGKGVEQFF
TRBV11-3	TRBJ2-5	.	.	TGTGCCAGCAGCTTAGCGACAGAAGAAGAGACCCAGTACTTC	CASSLATEEETQYF
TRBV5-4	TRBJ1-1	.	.	TGTGCCAGCAGCTTGAGGCAGGGGAGTGCTTTCTTT	CASSLRQGSAFF
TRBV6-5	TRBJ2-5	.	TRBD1	TGTGCCAGCAGTTACTTGGGACAGGGGGTTAAAGAGACCCAGTACTTC	CASSYLGQGVKETQYF
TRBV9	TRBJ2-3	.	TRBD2	TGTGCCAGCAGCGTAGAGATAGCGGGGGGGCCAGATACGCAGTATTTT	CASSVEIAGGPDTQYF
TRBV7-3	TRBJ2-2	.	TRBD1	TGTGCCAGCAGCTTATGGCAGGGGGTCGGGGAGCTGTTTTTT	CASSLWQGVGELFF
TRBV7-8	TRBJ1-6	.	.	TGTGCCAGCAGCCCCCAGACAGGCGATTCACCCCTCCACTTT	CASSPQTGDSPLHF
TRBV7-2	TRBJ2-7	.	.	TGTGCCAGCAGCTTTTCGGCGGGGACTCGCTACGAGCAGTACTTC	CASSFSAGTRYEQYF
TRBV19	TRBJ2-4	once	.	TGTGCCAGTAGTCCCCACGAGGGTACCAAAAACATTCAGTACTTC	CASSPHEGTKNIQYF
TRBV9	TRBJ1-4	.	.	TGTGCCAGCAGCGTAGGACAGGCAGGAAAACTGTTTTTT	CASSVGQAGKLFF
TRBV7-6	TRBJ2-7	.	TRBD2	TGTGCCAGCAGCTTAGGTAGCGGGGGATCCTACGAGCAGTACTTC	CASSLGSGGSYEQYF
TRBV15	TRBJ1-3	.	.	TGTGCCACCAGCAGAGGAGGGAGATCTGGAAACACCATATATTTT	CATSRGGRSGNTIYF
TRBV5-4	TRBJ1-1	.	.	TGTGCCAGCAGTCCACGCTCTAACGCTGAAGCTTTCTTT	CASSPRSNAEAFF
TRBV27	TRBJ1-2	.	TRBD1	TGTGCCAGCAGTCCGGACAGGGGGCGAGGGTATTCTTATGGCTACACCTTC	CASSPDRGRGYSYGYTF
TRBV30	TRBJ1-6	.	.	TGTGCCTGGACAGGGATCTCTATCGGTTCACCCCTCCACTTT	CAWTGISIGSPLHF
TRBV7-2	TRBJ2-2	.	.	TGTGCCAGCAGCTTAGACGGGGTGTCCACCGGGGAGCTGTTTTTT	CASSLDGVSTGELFF
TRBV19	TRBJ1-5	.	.	TGTGCCACTCGTCCGGGGGCTGGGGGCGGGGGTTATCGGCCCCAGCATTTT	CATRPGAGGGGYRPQHF
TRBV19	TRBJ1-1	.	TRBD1	TGTGCCAGTAGGACTTGGAGTCAAAGGGGACAGCGGAACACTGAAGCTTTCTTT	CASRTWSQRGQRNTEAFF
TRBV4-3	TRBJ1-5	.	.	TGCGCCAGCAGCCAAGATCGACCAGGGCCGACCTCCAATCAGCCCCAGCATTTT	CASSQDRPGPTSNQPQHF
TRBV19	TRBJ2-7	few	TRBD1	TGTGCCAGTAGCACCTTCATTGGACAGGGCTCCTACGAGCAGTACTTC	CASSTFIGQGSYEQYF
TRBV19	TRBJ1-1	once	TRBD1	TGTGCCAGTCAGCCGGGACAGGGGGTGATCGACACTGAAGCTTTCTTT	CASQPGQGVIDTEAFF
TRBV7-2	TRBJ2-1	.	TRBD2	TGTGCCAGCAGAACCGGGGGGTCCCACAATGAGCAGTTCTTC	CASRTGGSHNEQFF
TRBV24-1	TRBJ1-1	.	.	TGTGCCACCAGTGCTGAAGGCCGCAGACAGCTCGCGATGAACACTGAAGCTTTCTTT	CATSAEGRRQLAMNTEAFF
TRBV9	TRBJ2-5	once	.	TGTGCCAGCAGCGTAGGAGGGCCGGAGACCCAGTACTTC	CASSVGGPETQYF
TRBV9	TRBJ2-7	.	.	TGTGCCAGCAGCGTAGACAGCGCGGAGGGCTACGAGCAGTACTTC	CASSVDSAEGYEQYF
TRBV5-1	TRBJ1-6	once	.	TGCGCCAGCAGCGGGGACATTGCGCGCGGCTCACCCCTCCACTTT	CASSGDIARGSPLHF
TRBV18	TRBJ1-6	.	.	TGTGCCAGCTCACCACTACGGGGAGAGGGACCCCTCCACTTT	CASSPLRGEGPLHF
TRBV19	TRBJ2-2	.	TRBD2	TGTGCCAGTAGGCTAGCGGGGTTCCGGAACACCGGGGAGCTGTTTTTT	CASRLAGFRNTGELFF
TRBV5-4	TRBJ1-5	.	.	TGTGCCAGCAGCTTGGGGGGCCCACGGGGGGGGCCCCAGCATTTT	CASSLGGPRGGPQHF
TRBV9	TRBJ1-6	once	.	TGTGCCAGCAGCGTAGAGGAGGGGGGGGCTCCCCTCCACTTT	CASSVEEGGAPLHF
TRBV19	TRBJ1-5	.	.	TGTGCCACCAGAGACTCGCCGAACAATCAGCCCCAGCATTTT	CATRDSPNNQPQHF
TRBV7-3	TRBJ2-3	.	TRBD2	TGTGCCAGTCGTGGCGGGGGTACAGATACGCAGTATTTT	CASRGGGTDTQYF
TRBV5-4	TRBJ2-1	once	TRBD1	TGTGCCAGCAGCTTGCAACAGGGGCCTTACAATGAGCAGTTCTTC	CASSLQQGPYNEQFF
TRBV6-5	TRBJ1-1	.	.	TGTGCCAGCAGTTACGGGCAGGGAGGGTTCGGTGAAGCTTTCTTT	CASSYGQGGFGEAFF
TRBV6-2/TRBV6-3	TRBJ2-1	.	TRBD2	TGTGCCAGCAGTTACTCCGCGGGGGGGCATATTGAGCAGTTCTTC	CASSYSAGGHIEQFF
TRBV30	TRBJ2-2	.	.	TGTGCCTGGAGTGGGAGGGCGTCCGGGGAGCTGTTTTTT	CAWSGRASGELFF
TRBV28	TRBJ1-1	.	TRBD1	TGTGCCAGCAGTTTGGGACAGTTGAACACTGAAGCTTTCTTT	CASSLGQLNTEAFF
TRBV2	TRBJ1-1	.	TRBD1	TGTGCCAGCCGAGAGACAGGGATTTTTATCTTT	CASRETGIFIF